This TCR beta chain was sequenced in a study of blood T cell repertoires in COVID-19. The overall study: Sites in the United States, Italy and Spain provided acute and convalescent COVID-19 samples. The cDNA or gDNA used as material had been derived from T cells, B-cell-depleted T cells, or PBMCs.

This clone was found once. V lost 0 bases to trimming and J lost 4 bases, with 16 bases between them. Looked up from germline, CDR1 is LNHNV and CDR2 is YYDKDF (reference sequence). This CDR3 has 17 amino acids. Authors' data handling: Amplification of reference gene primers was used by the study to estimate nucleated cell counts. Assay used: immunoSEQ multiplex PCR; TCRdb lists only in-frame clones, some missing. V, J and clone size are taken as reported in that table, and D and trimming were inferred from the DNA itself. The sample has about 180,000 clones, over 75% seen once. This chain joins TRBV15 and TRBJ2-4; D not resolved. Sequenced input: peripheral blood. The receptor was isolated from a man aged 35-49 years with active or convalescent COVID-19. CDR3 amino acids: CATSRDRQRGEKNIQYF. The CDR3 bases are TGTGCCACCAGCAGAGATAGGCAACGAGGTGAGAAAAACATTCAGTACTTC.